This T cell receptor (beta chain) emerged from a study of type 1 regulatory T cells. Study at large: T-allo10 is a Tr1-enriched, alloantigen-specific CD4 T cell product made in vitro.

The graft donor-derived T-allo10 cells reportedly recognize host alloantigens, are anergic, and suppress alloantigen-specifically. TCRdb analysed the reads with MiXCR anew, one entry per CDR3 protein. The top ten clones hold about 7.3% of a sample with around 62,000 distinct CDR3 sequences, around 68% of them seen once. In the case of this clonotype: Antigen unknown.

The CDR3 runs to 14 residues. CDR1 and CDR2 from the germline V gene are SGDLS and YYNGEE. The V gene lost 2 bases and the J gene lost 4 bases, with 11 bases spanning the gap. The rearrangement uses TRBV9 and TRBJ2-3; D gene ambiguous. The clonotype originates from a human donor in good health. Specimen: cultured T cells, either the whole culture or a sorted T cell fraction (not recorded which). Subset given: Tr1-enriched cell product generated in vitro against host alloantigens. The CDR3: CASSVPNVADTQYF. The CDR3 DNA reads TGTGCCAGCAGCGTCCCAAACGTAGCAGATACGCAGTATTTT.